Reported below is one T cell receptor (beta chain). This clonotype was seen a few times. Its target antigen remains unknown. Base qualities are not provided; no much larger clone lies one nucleotide away. The CDR3 numbers 14 residues from cysteine through phenylalanine. The read is trimmed to its CDR3 DNA, 42 bases read in frame from base 1. V lost 4 bases and J lost 3 bases, and the count of bases not matched to a germline gene is 4. Sequences SGDLS (CDR1) and YYNGEE (CDR2) are obtained from the germline V gene. This entry is derived from a study of T cells after yellow fever vaccination (dated by TCRdb to the late 2010s). With respect to the entire study: The SMART-Seq v4 Ultra Low Input RNA kit was used to prepare libraries from fractions with low cell numbers. To follow T-cell clones before and after primary and booster YFV17D yellow fever vaccination, bulk TCR alpha and beta repertoires were sequenced over time. Two healthy male donors, one aged 18 to 30 and one aged 30 to 39 years, were included in the cohort. Blood was collected at multiple timepoints before and after primary and secondary immunization, and bulk PBMC replicates and cell subsets were isolated. Here is what the overall study found, with its caveats: Because abundant contaminating clonotypes from the bulk population could be contained in FACS-sorted repertoires, computational filtering was required. Compared with the primary T-cell response, the secondary T-cell response was weaker but faster, peaking on day 5 rather than day 15. A small share of clonotypes occurred in both CD4 and CD8 compartments, likely arising from convergent recombination. The study included only two donors, which limits how far the findings can be generalized. After the booster, most clones that had expanded after primary vaccination were detected again (roughly 96% of CD4 and 88% of CD8), suggesting broad maintenance of memory.

The treatment or condition label corresponds to: live attenuated yellow fever vaccine strain. Two biological replicates of bulk PBMCs were collected at each blood-draw timepoint. A standard Ficoll-Paque protocol was used to isolate PBMCs from peripheral blood. TriZol was used to extract RNA from bulk PBMCs, CD4 and CD8 fractions, and dextramer-positive and dextramer-negative fractions. TCR cDNA was synthesized by 5'RACE template switching, which introduced a universal primer site and unique molecular identifiers. cDNA synthesis was primed from both the TCR alpha and TCR beta constant segments. Library amplification used two PCR steps, and the second PCR step added sample barcodes and sequencing adapters. Libraries were sequenced on Illumina HiSeq 2500 (2x100 bp) or NovaSeq (2x150 bp). On the authors' methods: MIGEC handled demultiplexing of reads and collapsing into UMI consensus sequences, while MiXCR performed V(D)J alignment. Vaccine-responding clonotypes were identified with edgeR using replicate PBMC samples, with FDR below 0.01 and a log2 fold change above 5 up to day 15 being required. Each bulk clonotype was labeled CD4 or CD8 based on which sequenced repertoire, CD4 or CD8, contained the clonotype at higher abundance. Using fastp at Q25 and MiXCR, TCRdb reprocessed the public reads and kept productive beta chains. Every distinct CDR3 protein forms one entry, paired with its most common genes and DNA. These V and J calls rely on TCRdb rather than the paper's analysis. This sample holds some 500,000 distinct CDR3 sequences; roughly 13% were observed only once. Around 15% of the sample rests with the top ten.

The chain is made from TRBV9 and TRBJ2-7; TRBD1 aligns with 10 central bases. Sequenced here: PBMCs, sampled on the day of the yellow fever booster vaccination. This receptor was taken from a man aged 30 to 45 who received the YFV17D yellow fever vaccine. The DNA is as follows: TGTGCCAGCAGCAAAGGGACAGGGGACTACGAGCAGTACTTC. This translates into CASSKGTGDYEQYF.